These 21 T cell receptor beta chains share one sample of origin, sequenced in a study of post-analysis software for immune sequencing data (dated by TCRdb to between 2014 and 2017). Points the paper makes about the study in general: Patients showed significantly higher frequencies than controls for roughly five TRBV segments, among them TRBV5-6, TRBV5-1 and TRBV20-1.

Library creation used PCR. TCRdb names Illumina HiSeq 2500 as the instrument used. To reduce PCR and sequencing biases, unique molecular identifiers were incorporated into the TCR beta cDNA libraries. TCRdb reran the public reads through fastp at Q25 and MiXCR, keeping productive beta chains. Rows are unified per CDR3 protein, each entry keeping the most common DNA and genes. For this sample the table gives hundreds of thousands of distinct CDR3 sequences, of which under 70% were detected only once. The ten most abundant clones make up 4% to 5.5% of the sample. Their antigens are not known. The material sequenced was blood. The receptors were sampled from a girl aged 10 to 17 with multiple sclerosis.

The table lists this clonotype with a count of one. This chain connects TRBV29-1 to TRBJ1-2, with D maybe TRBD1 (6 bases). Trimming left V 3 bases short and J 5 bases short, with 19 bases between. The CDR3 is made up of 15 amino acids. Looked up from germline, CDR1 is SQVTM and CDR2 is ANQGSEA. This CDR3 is CSVDLGAGGGYGYTF. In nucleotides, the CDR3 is TGCAGCGTTGATCTTGGGGCCGGAGGGGGATATGGCTACACCTTC.

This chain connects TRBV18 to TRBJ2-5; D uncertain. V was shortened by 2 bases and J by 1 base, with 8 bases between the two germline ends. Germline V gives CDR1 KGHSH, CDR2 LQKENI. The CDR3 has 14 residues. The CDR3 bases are TGTGCCAGCTCACCATGGAATCCCCAAGAGACCCAGTACTTC. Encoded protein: CASSPWNPQETQYF.

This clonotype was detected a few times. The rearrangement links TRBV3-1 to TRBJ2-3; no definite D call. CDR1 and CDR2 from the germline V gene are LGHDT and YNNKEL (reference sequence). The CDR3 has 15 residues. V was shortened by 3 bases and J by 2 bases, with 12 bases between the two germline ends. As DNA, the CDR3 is TGTGCCAGCAGCCATACCGGACCTTTCACAGATACGCAGTATTTT. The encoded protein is CASSHTGPFTDTQYF.

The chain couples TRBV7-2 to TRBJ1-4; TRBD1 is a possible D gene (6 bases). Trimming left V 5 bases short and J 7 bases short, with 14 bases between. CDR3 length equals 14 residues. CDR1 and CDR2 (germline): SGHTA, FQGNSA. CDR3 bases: TGTGCCAGCAGCCCTGGACAGTATAGTGAAAAACTGTTTTTT. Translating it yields CASSPGQYSEKLFF. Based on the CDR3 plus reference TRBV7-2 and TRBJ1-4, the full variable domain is GAGVSQSPSNKVTEKGKDVELRCDPISGHTALYWYRQSLGQGLEFLIYFQGNSAPDKSGLPSDRFSAERTGGSVSTLTIQRTQQEDSAVYLCASSPGQYSEKLFFGSGTQLSVL.

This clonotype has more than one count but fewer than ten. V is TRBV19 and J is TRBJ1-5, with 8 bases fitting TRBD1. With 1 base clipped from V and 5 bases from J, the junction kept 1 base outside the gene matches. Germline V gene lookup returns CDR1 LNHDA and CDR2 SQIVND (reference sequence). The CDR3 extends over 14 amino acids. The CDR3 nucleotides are TGTGCCAGTAGTATAGCGGACAGGGATCAGCCCCAGCATTTT. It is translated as CASSIADRDQPQHF.

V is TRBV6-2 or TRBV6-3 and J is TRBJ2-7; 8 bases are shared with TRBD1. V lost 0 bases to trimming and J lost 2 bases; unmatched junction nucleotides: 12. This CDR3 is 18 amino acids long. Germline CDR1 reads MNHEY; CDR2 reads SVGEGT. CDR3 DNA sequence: TGTGCCAGCAGTTACTCATTTGGACAGGGTGGATACGCCTACGAGCAGTACTTC. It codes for CASSYSFGQGGYAYEQYF.

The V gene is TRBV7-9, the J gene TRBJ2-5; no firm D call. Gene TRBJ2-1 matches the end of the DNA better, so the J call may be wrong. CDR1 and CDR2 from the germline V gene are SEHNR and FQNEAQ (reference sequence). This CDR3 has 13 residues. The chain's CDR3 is CASSLLPQETQFF. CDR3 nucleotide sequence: TGTGCCAGCAGCCTACTCCCCCAAGAGACCCAGTTCTTC.

CDR3 amino acids: CASSPSGAGGNNYGYTF. In DNA form, the CDR3 reads TGTGCCAGCAGCCCTAGTGGGGCAGGGGGTAATAACTATGGCTACACCTTC. The J gene is TRBJ1-2, the V gene TRBV7-9; 7 bases map to TRBD1. This CDR3 spans 17 amino acids. Germline CDR1 reads SEHNR; CDR2 reads FQNEAQ (reference sequence). V was clipped by 5 bases and J by 1 base; unmatched bases: 13.

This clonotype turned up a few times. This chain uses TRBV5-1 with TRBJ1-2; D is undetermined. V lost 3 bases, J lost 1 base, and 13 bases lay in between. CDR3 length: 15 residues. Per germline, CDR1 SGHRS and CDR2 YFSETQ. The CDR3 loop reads CASSSSSLSNYGYTF. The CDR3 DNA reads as TGCGCCAGCAGCTCATCCAGCTTGAGTAACTATGGCTACACCTTC.

CDR3 region: CASSVAGLASEQYF. In nucleotides, the CDR3 is TGTGCCAGCAGCGTAGCCGGGCTAGCCTCCGAGCAGTACTTC. The chain employs TRBV7-3 and TRBJ2-4; D may be TRBD2 (5 bases). The J call may be wrong; the DNA end is better matched by TRBJ2-7. The germline V gene has CDR1 SGHTA and CDR2 FQGTGA. The CDR3 has 14 amino acids.

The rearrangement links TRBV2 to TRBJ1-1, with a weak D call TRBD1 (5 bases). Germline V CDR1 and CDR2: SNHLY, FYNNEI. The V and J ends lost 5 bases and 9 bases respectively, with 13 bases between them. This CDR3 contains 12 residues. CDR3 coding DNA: TGTGCCAGCAGTTATGGTGGGGGGAAAGCTTTCTTT. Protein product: CASSYGGGKAFF.

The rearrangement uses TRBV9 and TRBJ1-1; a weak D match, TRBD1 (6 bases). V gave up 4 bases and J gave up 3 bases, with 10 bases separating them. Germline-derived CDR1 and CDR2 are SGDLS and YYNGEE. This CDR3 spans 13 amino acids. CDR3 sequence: CASSPPGDTEAFF. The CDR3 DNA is TGTGCCAGCAGCCCCCCAGGGGACACTGAAGCTTTCTTT.

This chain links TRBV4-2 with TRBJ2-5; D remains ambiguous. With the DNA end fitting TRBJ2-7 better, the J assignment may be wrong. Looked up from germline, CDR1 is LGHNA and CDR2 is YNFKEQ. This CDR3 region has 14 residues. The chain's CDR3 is CASTQALDSYEQYF. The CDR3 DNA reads TGTGCCAGCACCCAGGCCTTAGACTCCTACGAGCAGTACTTC.

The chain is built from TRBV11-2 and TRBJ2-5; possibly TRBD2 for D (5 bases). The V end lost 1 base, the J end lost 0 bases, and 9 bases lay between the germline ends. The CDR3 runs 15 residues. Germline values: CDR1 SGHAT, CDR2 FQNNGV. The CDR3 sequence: CASSLGGSYQETQYF. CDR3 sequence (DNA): TGTGCCAGCAGCTTAGGCGGGTCGTACCAAGAGACCCAGTACTTC.

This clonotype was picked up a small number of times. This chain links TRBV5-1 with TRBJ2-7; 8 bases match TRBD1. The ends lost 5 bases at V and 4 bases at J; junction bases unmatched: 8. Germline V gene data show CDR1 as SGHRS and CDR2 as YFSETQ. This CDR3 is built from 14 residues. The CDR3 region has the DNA TGCGCCAGCAGAACCGGGACAGGAGCTTACGAGCAGTACTTC. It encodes CASRTGTGAYEQYF.

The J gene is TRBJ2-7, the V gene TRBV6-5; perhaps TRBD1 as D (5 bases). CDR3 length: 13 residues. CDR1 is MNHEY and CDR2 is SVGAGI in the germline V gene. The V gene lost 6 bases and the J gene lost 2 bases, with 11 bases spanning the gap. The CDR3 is CASSTRVAYEQYF. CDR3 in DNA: TGTGCCAGCAGCACCAGGGTCGCCTACGAGCAGTACTTC.

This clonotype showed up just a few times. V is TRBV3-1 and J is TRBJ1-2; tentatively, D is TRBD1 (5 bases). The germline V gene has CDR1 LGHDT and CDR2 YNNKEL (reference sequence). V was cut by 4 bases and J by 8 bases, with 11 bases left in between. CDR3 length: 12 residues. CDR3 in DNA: TGTGCCAGCAGCCCCGGGACGGACGGCTACACCTTC. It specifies CASSPGTDGYTF.

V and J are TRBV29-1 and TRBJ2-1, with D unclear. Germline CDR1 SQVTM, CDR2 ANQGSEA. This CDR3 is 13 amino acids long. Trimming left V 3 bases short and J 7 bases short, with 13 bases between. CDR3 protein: CSVEGSVPNEQFF. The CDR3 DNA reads TGCAGCGTTGAGGGCAGCGTCCCAAATGAGCAGTTCTTC.

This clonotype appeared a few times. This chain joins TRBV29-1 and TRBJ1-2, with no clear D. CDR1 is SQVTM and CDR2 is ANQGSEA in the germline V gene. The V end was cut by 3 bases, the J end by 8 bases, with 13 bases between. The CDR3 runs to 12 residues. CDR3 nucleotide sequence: TGCAGCGTTGAGGTGAACCGAGGCGGCTACACCTTC. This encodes CSVEVNRGGYTF.

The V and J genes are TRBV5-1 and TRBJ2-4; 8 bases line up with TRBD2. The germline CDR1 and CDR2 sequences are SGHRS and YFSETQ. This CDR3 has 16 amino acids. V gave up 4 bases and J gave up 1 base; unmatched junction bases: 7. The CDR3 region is CASSPGLAAAKNIQYF. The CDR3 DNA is TGCGCCAGCAGCCCCGGACTAGCTGCGGCCAAAAACATTCAGTACTTC.

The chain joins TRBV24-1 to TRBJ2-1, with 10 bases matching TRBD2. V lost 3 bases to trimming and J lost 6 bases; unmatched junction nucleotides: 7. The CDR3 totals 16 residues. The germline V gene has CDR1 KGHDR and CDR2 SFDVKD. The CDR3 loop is CATSDTGTSARNEQFF. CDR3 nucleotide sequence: TGTGCCACCAGTGATACCGGGACTAGCGCTCGCAATGAGCAGTTCTTC.